The rows below give T cell receptor beta chains drawn from one sample of a study of identical twins. Using its own MiXCR run on the 5' RACE reads, TCRdb lists one record per CDR3 protein. The sample shows 450,000 or so distinct CDR3 sequences, 24% of them seen only once. This sample was also put to use in a study of T cells expressing NK-cell markers.

The sequenced sample was CD4+ T cells sorted from blood. These receptors all come from a woman between 18 and 29 years old in good health. Each CDR3 is given with its conserved first and last residue. D genes are given only for firm matches. Clone size is given for some rows only: seen once, a few or many times, or a class if the clone is expanded.

cdr3_length	clone_size	v_call	d_call	j_call	cdr3_nt	cdr3_aa
15	.	TRBV20-1	TRBD1	TRBJ2-5	TGCAGTGCTAGGGGGGACAGGGGCGAGCGAGAGACCCAGTACTTC	CSARGDRGERETQYF
14	.	TRBV18	.	TRBJ1-2	TGTGCCAGCTCACCACTGGACAGTACGAAGGGCTACACCTTC	CASSPLDSTKGYTF
13	.	TRBV20-1	.	TRBJ2-7	TGCAGTGCTAGGCGTGGGACCCCCTTGGAGCAGTACTTC	CSARRGTPLEQYF
18	few	TRBV20-1	TRBD2	TRBJ2-2	TGCAGTGCTAGAGGGGGGGGACTAGCGGGGCGGAACACCGGGGAGCTGTTTTTT	CSARGGGLAGRNTGELFF
14	many	TRBV5-1	TRBD1	TRBJ2-7	TGCGCCAGCAGCGGATCACGACAGGGCTACGAGCAGTACTTC	CASSGSRQGYEQYF
13	few	TRBV29-1	TRBD1	TRBJ2-1	TGCAGCGTGGACAGGAGCTCCTACAATGAGCAGTTCTTC	CSVDRSSYNEQFF
13	.	TRBV4-3	.	TRBJ1-2	TGCGCCAGCAGCCAAGAGCAGTATGTTCGCTACACCTTC	CASSQEQYVRYTF
15	.	TRBV12-3/TRBV12-4	TRBD1	TRBJ1-2	TGTGCCAGCAGTGACCCCGGGACAGTCTACTATGGCTACACCTTC	CASSDPGTVYYGYTF
13	.	TRBV20-1	.	TRBJ2-1	TGCAGTGCCAAACTAGGGGGATACAATGAGCAGTTCTTC	CSAKLGGYNEQFF
14	few	TRBV13	.	TRBJ2-7	TGTGCCAGTCAAGAGCGAGACAGAGCCTACGAGCAGTACTTC	CASQERDRAYEQYF
16	.	TRBV6-5	.	TRBJ2-7	TGTGCCAGCAGTTACTCGACTCGGGGAGCTATCTACGAGCAGTACTTC	CASSYSTRGAIYEQYF
13	few	TRBV20-1	.	TRBJ2-3	TGCCGTAATCAACAAACCGGGACAGATACGCAGTATTTT	CRNQQTGTDTQYF
12	few	TRBV7-9	TRBD2	TRBJ2-1	TGTGCCAGCAGCTTAGGCGGGAGGGCCAAGGTCTTC	CASSLGGRAKVF
15	few	TRBV29-1	TRBD2	TRBJ2-3	TGCAGCGTTGCTATTCAAGCGGGAAGACCAGATACGCAGTATTTT	CSVAIQAGRPDTQYF
15	once	TRBV12-3/TRBV12-4	.	TRBJ2-2	TGTGCCAGCAGTAGGCTACAGGGGAGGACCGGGGAGCTGTTTTTT	CASSRLQGRTGELFF
13	once	TRBV20-1	TRBD1	TRBJ2-7	TGCAGTGCCAGACAGGGGGCCCTCTACGAGCAGTACTTC	CSARQGALYEQYF
14	many	TRBV7-9	.	TRBJ2-5	TGTGCCAGCAGTTTTACTTCCGGGGGAGAGACCCAGTACTTC	CASSFTSGGETQYF
14	.	TRBV20-1	.	TRBJ2-3	TGCAGTGTAAGGGGGTCTGCTAGCACAGATACGCAGTATTTT	CSVRGSASTDTQYF
15	.	TRBV2	TRBD1	TRBJ2-1	TGTGCCAGCAGTGTCCGACAGGGGCACTACAATGAGCAGTTCTTC	CASSVRQGHYNEQFF
11	many	TRBV2	.	TRBJ1-1	TGTGCCAGCAGGGAGAACACTGAAGCTTTCTTT	CASRENTEAFF
14	few	TRBV15	.	TRBJ2-3	TGTGCCACCAGCAGAGATAGGGGGATCGATACGCAGTATTTT	CATSRDRGIDTQYF
13	.	TRBV6-4	.	TRBJ2-1	TGTGCCAGCAGTGATAGCCTCAACAATGAGCAGTTCTTC	CASSDSLNNEQFF
14	.	TRBV7-9	.	TRBJ2-1	TGTGCCAGCAGCGCCACACAGGGTTCCAATGAGCAGTTCTTC	CASSATQGSNEQFF
14	few	TRBV20-1	TRBD2	TRBJ2-3	TGCAGTGCAAAGGGACTAGCGATATCAGATACGCAGTATTTT	CSAKGLAISDTQYF
13	few	TRBV20-1	TRBD2	TRBJ2-7	TGCAGTGCTAGCGCGGGAGGATCCTACGAGCAGTACTTC	CSASAGGSYEQYF
13	.	TRBV19	.	TRBJ2-7	TGTGCCAGTAGTATTGACTCTCGCTACGAGCAGTACTTC	CASSIDSRYEQYF
13	.	TRBV12-3/TRBV12-4	.	TRBJ2-1	TGTGCCAGCAGTTTGAAGACCTACAATGAGCAGTTCTTC	CASSLKTYNEQFF
11	few	TRBV5-1	.	TRBJ2-1	TGCGCCAGCAGCTTAGCGTGGGAGCAGTTCTTC	CASSLAWEQFF
15	few	TRBV12-3/TRBV12-4	TRBD1	TRBJ2-5	TGTGCCAGCAGTGAGACAGGGGGCTATCACGGGACCCAGTACTTC	CASSETGGYHGTQYF
15	.	TRBV5-1	.	TRBJ2-5	TGCGCCAGCAGCTTGGGACAGGAACACTGGGAGACCCAGTACTTC	CASSLGQEHWETQYF
14	.	TRBV5-6	.	TRBJ1-2	TGTGCCAGCAGCTCAAACGGGGGCAGGGATGGCTACACCTTC	CASSSNGGRDGYTF
20	.	TRBV25-1	.	TRBJ2-3	TGTGCCAGCAGTGACCCTGCCGTTGGGACGGGTAAAAGGGGATTAGATACGCAGTATTTT	CASSDPAVGTGKRGLDTQYF
15	.	TRBV20-1	TRBD1	TRBJ2-1	TGCAGTGCTCTCAACCGGGACAGGGACTACAATGAGCAGTTCTTC	CSALNRDRDYNEQFF
14	few	TRBV2	.	TRBJ1-2	TGTGCCAGCAGGGGGGAGGCGCTAAGGGATGGCTACACCTTC	CASRGEALRDGYTF
15	few	TRBV4-3	TRBD2	TRBJ2-2	TGCGCCAGCAGCCAAGGTAGCGGGTACACCGGGGAGCTGTTTTTT	CASSQGSGYTGELFF